This T cell receptor (beta chain) originates from a study of shared clonotypes between healthy human individuals. The germline V gene has CDR1 MNHNY and CDR2 SVGAGI (reference sequence). The CDR3 spans 15 residues. J was trimmed by 2 bases and V by 8 bases; bases with no gene match: 12. An assay was performed, and its level was deep. Sequencing used immunoSEQ multiplex PCR; TCRdb keeps in-frame clones, though not all of them. The sample has 1.6 million or so clones, approximately 98.5% seen once. This TCR was sampled from a man aged 25 to 45 in good health. The sequenced material came from naive CD4+ T cells sorted from blood. Subset indicated: CD45RA+ positively selected. V and J are TRBV6-6 and TRBJ2-7; TRBD1 agrees at 7 bases. For the CDR3, the DNA is TGTGCCAGCCAGAGCCGGGACAGTCTTGCCTACGAGCAGTACTTC. It yields the protein CASQSRDSLAYEQYF.